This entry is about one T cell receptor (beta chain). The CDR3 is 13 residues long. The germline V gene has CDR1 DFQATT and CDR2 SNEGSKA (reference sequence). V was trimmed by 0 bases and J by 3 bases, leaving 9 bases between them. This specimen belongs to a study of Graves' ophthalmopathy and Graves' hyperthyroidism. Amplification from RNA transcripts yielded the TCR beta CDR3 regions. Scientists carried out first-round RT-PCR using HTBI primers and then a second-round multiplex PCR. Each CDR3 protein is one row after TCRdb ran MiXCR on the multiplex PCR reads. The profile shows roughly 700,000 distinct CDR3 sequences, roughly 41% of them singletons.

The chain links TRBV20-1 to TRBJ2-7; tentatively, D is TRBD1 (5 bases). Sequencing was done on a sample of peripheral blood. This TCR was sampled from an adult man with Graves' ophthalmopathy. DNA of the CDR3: TGCAGTGCTAGAGAACAGGTTAGCTACGAGCAGTACTTC. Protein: CSAREQVSYEQYF.